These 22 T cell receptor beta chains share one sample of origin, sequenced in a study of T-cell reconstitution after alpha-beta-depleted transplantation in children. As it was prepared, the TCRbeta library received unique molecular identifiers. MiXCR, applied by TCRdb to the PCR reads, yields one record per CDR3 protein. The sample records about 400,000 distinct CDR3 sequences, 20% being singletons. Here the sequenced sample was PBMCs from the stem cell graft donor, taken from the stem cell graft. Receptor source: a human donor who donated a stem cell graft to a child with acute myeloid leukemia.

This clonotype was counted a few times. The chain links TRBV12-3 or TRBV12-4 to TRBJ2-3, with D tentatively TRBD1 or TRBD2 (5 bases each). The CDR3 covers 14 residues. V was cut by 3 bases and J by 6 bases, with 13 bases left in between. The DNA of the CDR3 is TGTGCCAGCAGTTTGGGACGGGATGCGGATACGCAGTATTTT. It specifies CASSLGRDADTQYF.

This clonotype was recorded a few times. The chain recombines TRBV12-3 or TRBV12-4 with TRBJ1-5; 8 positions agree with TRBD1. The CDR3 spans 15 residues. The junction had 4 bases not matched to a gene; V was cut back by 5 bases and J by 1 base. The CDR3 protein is CASSTGGGSNQPQHF. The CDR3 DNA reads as TGTGCCAGCAGTACAGGGGGAGGGAGCAATCAGCCCCAGCATTTT.

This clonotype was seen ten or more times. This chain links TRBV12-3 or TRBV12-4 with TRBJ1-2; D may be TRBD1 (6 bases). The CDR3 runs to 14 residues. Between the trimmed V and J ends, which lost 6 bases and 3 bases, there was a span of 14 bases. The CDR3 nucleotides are TGTGCCAGCAGCCAAAGGGGGAGGGACTATGGCTACACCTTC. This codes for CASSQRGRDYGYTF.

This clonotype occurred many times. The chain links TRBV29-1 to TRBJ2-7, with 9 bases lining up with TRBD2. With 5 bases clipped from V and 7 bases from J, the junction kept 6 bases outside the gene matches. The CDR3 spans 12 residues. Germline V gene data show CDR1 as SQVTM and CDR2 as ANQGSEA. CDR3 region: CSVSVAGVEQYF. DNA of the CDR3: TGCAGCGTTTCCGTAGCGGGAGTGGAGCAGTACTTC.

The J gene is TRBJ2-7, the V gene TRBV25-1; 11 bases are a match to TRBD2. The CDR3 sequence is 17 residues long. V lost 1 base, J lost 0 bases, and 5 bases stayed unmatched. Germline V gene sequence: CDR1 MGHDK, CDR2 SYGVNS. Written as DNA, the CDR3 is TGTGCCAGCAGTGAATCCCTAGCGGGAGGTTCCTCCTACGAGCAGTACTTC. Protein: CASSESLAGGSSYEQYF.

The CDR3 is CASSLRGIQETQYF. DNA of the CDR3: TGTGCCAGCAGCCTCCGGGGGATCCAAGAGACCCAGTACTTC. The rearrangement uses TRBV7-2 and TRBJ2-5; D is perhaps TRBD2 (6 bases). The length of the CDR3 is 14 residues. Germline CDR1 SGHTA, CDR2 FQGNSA. Trimming took 5 bases from V and 1 from J, leaving 11 bases between them.

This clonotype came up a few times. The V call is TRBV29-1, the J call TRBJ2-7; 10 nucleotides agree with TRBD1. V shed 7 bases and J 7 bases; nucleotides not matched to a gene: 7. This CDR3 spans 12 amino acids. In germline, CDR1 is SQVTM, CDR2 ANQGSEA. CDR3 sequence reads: CSAQTGGAEQYF. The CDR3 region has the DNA TGCAGCGCCCAGACAGGGGGCGCGGAGCAGTACTTC.

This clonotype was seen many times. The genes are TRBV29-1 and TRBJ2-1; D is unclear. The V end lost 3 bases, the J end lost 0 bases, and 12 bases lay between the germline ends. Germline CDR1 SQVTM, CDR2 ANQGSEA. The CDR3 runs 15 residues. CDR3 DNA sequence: TGCAGCGTTGAGTTTGGCACGAGCTCCTACAATGAGCAGTTCTTC. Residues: CSVEFGTSSYNEQFF.

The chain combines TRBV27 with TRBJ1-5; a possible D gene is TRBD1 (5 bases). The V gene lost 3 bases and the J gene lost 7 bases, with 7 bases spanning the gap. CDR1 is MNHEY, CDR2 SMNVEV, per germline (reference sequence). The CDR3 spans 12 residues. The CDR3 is CASSFQGQPQHF. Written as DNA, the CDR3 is TGTGCCAGCAGTTTTCAGGGACAGCCCCAGCATTTT.

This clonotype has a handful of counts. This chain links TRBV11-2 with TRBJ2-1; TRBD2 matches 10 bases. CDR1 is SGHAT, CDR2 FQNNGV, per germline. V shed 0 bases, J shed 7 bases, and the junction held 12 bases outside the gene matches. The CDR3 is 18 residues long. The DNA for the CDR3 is TGTGCCAGCAGCTTAGATTATCTCGGACTAGCGGCGCTTAATGAGCAGTTCTTC. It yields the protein CASSLDYLGLAALNEQFF. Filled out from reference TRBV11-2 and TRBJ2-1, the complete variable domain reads EAGVAQSPRYKIIEKRQSVAFWCNPISGHATLYWYQQILGQGPKLLIQFQNNGVVDDSQLPKDRFSAERLKGVDSTLKIQPAKLEDSAVYLCASSLDYLGLAALNEQFFGPGTRLTVL.

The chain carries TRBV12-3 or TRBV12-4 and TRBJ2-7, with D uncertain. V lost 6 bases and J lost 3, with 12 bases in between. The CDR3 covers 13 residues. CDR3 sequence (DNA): TGTGCCAGCAGGTTGGGCACCGACTACGAGCAGTACTTC. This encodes CASRLGTDYEQYF.

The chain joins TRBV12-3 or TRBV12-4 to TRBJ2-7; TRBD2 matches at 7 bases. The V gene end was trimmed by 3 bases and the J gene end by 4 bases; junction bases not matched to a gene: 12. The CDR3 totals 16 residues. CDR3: CASSFSLKRDRYEQYF. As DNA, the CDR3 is TGTGCCAGCAGTTTTTCACTCAAGCGGGATAGGTACGAGCAGTACTTC.

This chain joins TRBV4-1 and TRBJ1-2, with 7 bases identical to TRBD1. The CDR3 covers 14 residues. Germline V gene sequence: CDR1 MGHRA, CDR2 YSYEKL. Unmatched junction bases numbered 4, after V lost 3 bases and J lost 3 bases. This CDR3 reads CASSQRTGDYGYTF. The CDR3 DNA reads TGCGCCAGCAGCCAGAGAACAGGGGACTATGGCTACACCTTC.

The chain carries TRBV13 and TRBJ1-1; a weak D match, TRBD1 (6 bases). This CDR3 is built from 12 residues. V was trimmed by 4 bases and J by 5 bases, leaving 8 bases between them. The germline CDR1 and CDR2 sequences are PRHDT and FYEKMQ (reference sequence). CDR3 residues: CASSYGTTEAFF. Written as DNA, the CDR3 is TGTGCCAGCAGCTACGGGACAACTGAAGCTTTCTTT.

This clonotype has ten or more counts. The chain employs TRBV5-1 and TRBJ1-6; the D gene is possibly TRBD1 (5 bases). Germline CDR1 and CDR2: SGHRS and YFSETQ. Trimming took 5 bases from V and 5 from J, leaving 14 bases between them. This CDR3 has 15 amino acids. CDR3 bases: TGCGCCAGCAGATCCCAGGGACTAGATAATTCACCCCTCCACTTT. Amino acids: CASRSQGLDNSPLHF. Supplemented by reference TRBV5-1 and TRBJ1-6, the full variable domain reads KAGVTQTPRYLIKTRGQQVTLSCSPISGHRSVSWYQQTPGQGLQFLFEYFSETQRNKGNFPGRFSGRQFSNSRSEMNVSTLELGDSALYLCASRSQGLDNSPLHFGNGTRLTVT.

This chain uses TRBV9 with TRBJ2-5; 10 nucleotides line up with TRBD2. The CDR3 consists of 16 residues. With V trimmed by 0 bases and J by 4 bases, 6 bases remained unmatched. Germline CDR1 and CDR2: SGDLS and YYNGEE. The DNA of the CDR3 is TGTGCCAGCAGCGTAGAGGCTAGCGGGGGTCGAGAGACCCAGTACTTC. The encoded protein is CASSVEASGGRETQYF.

CDR3 residues: CASKNVAGYYNEQFF. DNA of the CDR3: TGTGCCAGCAAAAACGTAGCGGGATACTACAATGAGCAGTTCTTC. The chain employs TRBV3-1 and TRBJ2-1; 8 bases are shared with TRBD2. After removal of 7 bases from V and 3 bases from J, the junction contained 8 bases not matched to a gene. CDR1 LGHDT and CDR2 YNNKEL come from the germline V gene (reference sequence). The CDR3 runs 15 residues.

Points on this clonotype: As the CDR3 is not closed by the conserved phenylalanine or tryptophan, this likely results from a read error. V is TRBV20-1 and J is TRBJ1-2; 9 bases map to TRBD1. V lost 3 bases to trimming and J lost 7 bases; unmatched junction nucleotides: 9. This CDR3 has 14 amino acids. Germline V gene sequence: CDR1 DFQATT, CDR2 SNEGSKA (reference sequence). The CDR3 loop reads CSARRGTGPSGYTS. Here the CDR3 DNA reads TGCAGTGCTAGGAGAGGGACAGGGCCAAGTGGCTACACCTCC.

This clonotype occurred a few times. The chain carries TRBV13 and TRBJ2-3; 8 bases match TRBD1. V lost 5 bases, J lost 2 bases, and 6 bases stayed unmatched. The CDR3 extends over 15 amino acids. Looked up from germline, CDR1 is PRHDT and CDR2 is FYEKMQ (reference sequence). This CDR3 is CASSEDREDTDTQYF. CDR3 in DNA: TGTGCCAGCAGCGAGGACAGGGAGGACACAGATACGCAGTATTTT.

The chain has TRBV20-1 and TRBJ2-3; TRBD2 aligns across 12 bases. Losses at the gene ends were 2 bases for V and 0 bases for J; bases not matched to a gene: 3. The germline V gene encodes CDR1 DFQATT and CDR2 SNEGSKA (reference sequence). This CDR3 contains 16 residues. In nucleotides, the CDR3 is TGCAGTGCTAGATCCGGGACTAGCGGGAGCACAGATACGCAGTATTTT. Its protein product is CSARSGTSGSTDTQYF.

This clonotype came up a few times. CDR3 protein: CASSFVKDEAFF. CDR3 nucleotides: TGTGCCAGCAGCTTTGTAAAAGATGAAGCTTTCTTT. The V and J genes are TRBV5-5 and TRBJ1-1; D is unresolved. The CDR3 sequence is 12 residues long. CDR1 and CDR2 (germline): SGHKS, YYEKEE (reference sequence). V gave up 2 bases and J gave up 7 bases, with 9 bases separating them.

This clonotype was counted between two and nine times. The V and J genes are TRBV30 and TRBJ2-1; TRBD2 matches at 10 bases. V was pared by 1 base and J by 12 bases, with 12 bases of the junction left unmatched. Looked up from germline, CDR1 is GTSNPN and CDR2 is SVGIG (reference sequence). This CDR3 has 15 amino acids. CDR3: CAWSGTSGTSYRQFF. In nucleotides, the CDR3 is TGTGCCTGGAGTGGGACTAGCGGAACGTCATACCGGCAGTTCTTC.